Listed here are 27 T cell receptor beta chains from one sample, sequenced in a study of metastatic and nonmetastatic thyroid tumors. TCRdb re-clonotyped the PCR reads through MiXCR. The table includes over 7,000 clones, about 15% detected once. Thyroid surgery had not been preceded by any treatment in any patient. Material for sequencing was blood. The receptors come from a female donor with papillary thyroid cancer or a benign thyroid nodule (not recorded which). Some clones in this sample may be carry-over from other donors' samples.

V gene TRBV4-1 combines with J gene TRBJ1-5; tentative D call: TRBD1 (6 bases). Trimming took off 2 bases at V and 4 bases at J, with 18 bases between the two ends. CDR1 and CDR2 from the germline V gene are MGHRA and YSYEKL. The CDR3 sequence is 17 residues long. This chain's CDR3 is CASSQKGGGSGNQPQHF. As DNA, the CDR3 is TGCGCCAGCAGCCAAAAAGGCGGGGGCAGCGGGAATCAGCCCCAGCATTTT.

Comment on this clone: This CDR3 fails to terminate in the conserved phenylalanine or tryptophan, so it likely reflects a read error. CDR3 sequence (DNA): TGTGCCAGCAGTTACGACCTAGCGGGATTCACGAAAACAGGGGAGCTGTTTTCT. Amino acid sequence: CASSYDLAGFTKTGELFS. V usage is TRBV6-2 or TRBV6-3 and J usage is TRBJ2-2, with 9 bases aligning to TRBD2. This CDR3 is 18 amino acids long. Germline-derived CDR1 and CDR2 are MNHEY and SVGEGT. V was clipped by 2 bases and J by 8 bases; unmatched bases: 15.

This clone was counted between two and nine times. The chain combines TRBV28 with TRBJ2-2; a weak D match, TRBD2 (5 bases). The CDR3 has 13 amino acids. V was trimmed by 8 bases and J by 4 bases, leaving 11 bases between them. The germline gives CDR1 MDHEN, CDR2 SYDVKM. This chain's CDR3 is CASELLGTGELFF. In nucleotides, the CDR3 is TGTGCCAGCGAGCTACTAGGCACCGGGGAGCTGTTTTTT.

This clone qualifies as medium-sized. The rearrangement uses TRBV13 and TRBJ2-3, with D uncertain. Looked up from germline, CDR1 is PRHDT and CDR2 is FYEKMQ (reference sequence). The CDR3 extends over 16 amino acids. V was clipped by 0 bases and J by 4 bases, with 14 bases between them. Here the CDR3 DNA reads TGTGCCAGCAGCTTAGGGTCCGCCCGGGTTGCAGATACGCAGTATTTT. This gives the protein CASSLGSARVADTQYF.

This clone was recorded many times. The V and J genes are TRBV29-1 and TRBJ2-7; the D gene is possibly TRBD1 (5 bases). Germline V gene data show CDR1 as SQVTM and CDR2 as ANQGSEA. V was cut by 4 bases and J by 3 bases, with 19 bases left in between. This CDR3 is built from 15 residues. The CDR3 DNA follows: TGCAGCGTTGTTGGATCCGCAGGGCGCTACTACGAGCAGTACTTC. Translation gives CSVVGSAGRYYEQYF.

V and J are TRBV6-1 and TRBJ2-6, with TRBD1 matching 8 bases. With V trimmed by 6 bases and J by 4 bases, 11 bases remained unmatched. Per the germline V gene, CDR1 is MNHNS and CDR2 is SASEGT. This CDR3 region has 17 residues. The CDR3 reads CASRPLQGVRGANVLTF. In nucleotides, the CDR3 is TGTGCCAGCAGACCGTTACAGGGGGTGAGGGGGGCCAACGTCCTGACTTTC.

This clone is medium-sized in the sample. The rearrangement joins TRBV24-1 to TRBJ2-2; 8 nucleotides match TRBD1. The ends lost 1 base at V and 2 bases at J; junction bases unmatched: 8. Per germline, CDR1 KGHDR and CDR2 SFDVKD. This CDR3 region has 18 residues. The CDR3 DNA is TGTGCCACCAGTGATTTCCCCCAGGGGGCTTCAAACACCGGGGAGCTGTTTTTT. Its protein is CATSDFPQGASNTGELFF.

This clone was detected ten times or more. A much larger clonotype is one base distant, so this may be a read error. The rearrangement joins TRBV11-1 to TRBJ2-2; 9 bases fit TRBD1. The germline CDR1 and CDR2 sequences are SGHAT and FQDESV (reference sequence). The CDR3 loop spans 16 amino acids. This chain's CDR3 is CASRSTGTGSTGELLF. CDR3 sequence (DNA): TGTGCCAGCAGGTCAACCGGGACAGGGTCAACCGGGGAGCTGCTTTTT.

This clone is termed medium-sized. V is TRBV20-1 and J is TRBJ1-5; 7 nucleotides align to TRBD1. This CDR3 has 14 amino acids. Looked up from germline, CDR1 is DFQATT and CDR2 is SNEGSKA (reference sequence). V lost 6 bases and J lost 2; bases outside the gene matches: 7. DNA for the CDR3: TGCAGTGCAACGACAGGGTCGGGCAATCAGCCCCAGCATTTT. Translating gives CSATTGSGNQPQHF.

This clone was counted ten times or more. This chain uses TRBV18 with TRBJ2-7, with TRBD1 matching 9 bases. V lost 4 bases to trimming and J lost 2 bases; unmatched junction nucleotides: 6. The length of the CDR3 is 15 residues. Germline CDR1 reads KGHSH; CDR2 reads LQKENI. The CDR3 coding sequence is TGTGCCAGCTCACTAACCGGGACAGGGACCTACGAGCAGTACTTC. It translates to CASSLTGTGTYEQYF.

At least ten counts were recorded for this clone. A read error is possible here, since a much larger clone lies one base away. Additional DNA sequences in this sample encode the identical CDR3. This chain uses TRBV5-1 with TRBJ2-2; 11 bases line up with TRBD1. V lost 0 bases, J lost 9 bases, and 4 bases stayed unmatched. The CDR3 loop spans 15 amino acids. Germline V CDR1 and CDR2: SGHRS, YFSETQ. The CDR3 nucleotides read TGCGCCAGCAGCTTGGACGGGACAGGGGGTCGGGAGCTGTTTTTT. It encodes CASSLDGTGGRELFF.

This clone was found a few times. At one of its ends the junction is not consistent with the germline gene, which may arise from a read error. V and J are TRBV6-2 or TRBV6-3 and TRBJ2-5, with D tentatively TRBD1 (5 bases). The germline V gene encodes CDR1 MNHEY and CDR2 SVGEGT. CDR3 length: 16 amino acids. The CDR3 sequence: CASSYWTNMGQETQYF. In DNA, the CDR3 is TGTGCCAGCAGTTACTGGACAAATATGGGGCAAGAGACCCAGTACTTT.

Concerning this clone: Mismatch with germline at one junction end may stem from a read error. The V and J genes are TRBV20-1 and TRBJ2-5, with TRBD2 as a possible D gene (6 bases). Germline CDR1 DFQATT, CDR2 SNEGSKA (reference sequence). The CDR3 sequence is 15 residues long. CDR3 bases: TGCAGTGCTAGAGACCGGGACTTACTTGGAGAGACACAGTACTTC. Its translation is CSARDRDLLGETQYF.

This clone was seen ten or more times. V usage is TRBV3-1 and J usage is TRBJ2-3; D is undetermined. The CDR3 loop spans 15 amino acids. The ends were cut back, 1 base at V and 3 bases at J, with 11 bases in the middle. Germline CDR1 reads LGHDT; CDR2 reads YNNKEL (reference sequence). CDR3 amino acids: CASSQGILGTDTQYF. In DNA, the CDR3 is TGTGCCAGCAGCCAAGGGATACTTGGGACAGATACGCAGTATTTT.

DNA of the CDR3: TGCAGTGCTAGTGACGGGAGGGCCCTCAATGAGCAGTTCTTC. As protein: CSASDGRALNEQFF. The J gene is TRBJ2-1, the V gene TRBV20-1, with 8 bases identical to TRBD2. V shed 3 bases, J shed 6 bases, and the junction held 7 bases outside the gene matches. The germline V gene encodes CDR1 DFQATT and CDR2 SNEGSKA (reference sequence). The CDR3 is made up of 14 amino acids.

This clone was counted at least ten times. A much larger clone lies a single base off, so this may be a read error. The same CDR3 is also encoded by other DNA sequences in this sample. V and J are TRBV27 and TRBJ1-2; possible D gene TRBD1, 5 bases. Trimming left V 4 bases short and J 7 bases short, with 10 bases between. Germline CDR1 reads MNHEY; CDR2 reads SMNVEV (reference sequence). The CDR3 sequence is 12 residues long. Here the CDR3 reads CASSSQGGGYTF. Written as DNA, the CDR3 is TGTGCCAGCAGTTCGCAGGGTGGTGGCTACACCTTC.

By sample fraction, this clone is medium-sized. This rearrangement joins TRBV6-2 or TRBV6-3 to TRBJ1-2; no clear D. V lost 4 bases and J 4 bases, leaving 13 bases between the germline ends. CDR3 length equals 14 residues. Germline loops: CDR1 MNHEY, CDR2 SVGEGT. CDR3 bases: TGTGCCAGCAGTTCCTCGACAAGAACCTATGGCTACACCTTC. Protein: CASSSSTRTYGYTF.

The J gene is TRBJ2-2, the V gene TRBV12-3 or TRBV12-4; D is unclear. This CDR3 region has 14 residues. Trimming took 1 base from V and 1 from J, leaving 4 bases between them. In DNA form, the CDR3 reads TGTGCCAGCAGTTTAGGGGGGAACACCGGGGAGCTGTTTTTT. This codes for CASSLGGNTGELFF.

The chain recombines TRBV20-1 with TRBJ1-2; D gene ambiguous. The CDR3 consists of 15 residues. Germline values: CDR1 DFQATT, CDR2 SNEGSKA (reference sequence). V was clipped by 6 bases and J by 2 bases, with 19 bases between them. CDR3 in amino acids: CSAQTSSEGNYGYTF. The CDR3 nucleotides read TGCAGTGCCCAGACAAGTTCGGAGGGAAACTATGGCTACACCTTC.

This clone was recorded at least ten times. Just one base apart from a much larger clone, this may be a read error. The chain has TRBV7-2 and TRBJ1-3; 9 bases align to TRBD1. Germline loops: CDR1 SGHTA, CDR2 FQGNSA. This CDR3 is built from 14 residues. In DNA form, the CDR3 reads TGTGCCGGCAGCCTAGGGACAGGGGGAAACACCATATATTTT. Protein: CAGSLGTGGNTIYF. The variable domain in full, with the rest retrieved from reference TRBV7-2 and TRBJ1-3, is GAGVSQSPSNKVTEKGKDVELRCDPISGHTALYWYRQSLGQGLEFLIYFQGNSAPDKSGLPSDRFSAERTGGSVSTLTIQRTQQEDSAVYLCAGSLGTGGNTIYFGEGSWLTVV.

In its sample, this clone ranks as medium-sized. The chain has TRBV28 and TRBJ2-1, with 8 bases lining up with TRBD1. V gave up 6 bases and J gave up 6 bases; unmatched junction bases: 10. This CDR3 is 15 amino acids long. Looked up from germline, CDR1 is MDHEN and CDR2 is SYDVKM. CDR3 sequence reads: CASRQTGTGLNEQFF. The CDR3 bases are TGTGCCAGCAGACAGACAGGGACAGGCCTCAATGAGCAGTTCTTC.

This chain links TRBV20-1 with TRBJ2-2; D gene ambiguous. Trimming left V 0 bases short and J 8 bases short, with 7 bases between. The CDR3 loop spans 12 amino acids. The germline gives CDR1 DFQATT, CDR2 SNEGSKA (reference sequence). Written as DNA, the CDR3 is TGCAGTGCTAGAGATTCCCCGGGGGAGCTGTTTTTT. Residues: CSARDSPGELFF.

The chain recombines TRBV5-5 with TRBJ1-1; D uncertain. Deletions cut 0 bases from V and 7 bases from J, with 4 bases between. Germline loops: CDR1 SGHKS, CDR2 YYEKEE (reference sequence). The CDR3 is 11 amino acids. CDR3 DNA: TGTGCCAGCAGCTTGGGGGGTGAAGCTTTCTTT. It yields the protein CASSLGGEAFF.

By proportion, this clone is medium-sized. The chain links TRBV7-3 to TRBJ2-1; D ambiguous. The CDR3 contains 9 residues. CDR1 is SGHTA and CDR2 is FQGTGA in the germline V gene. This chain's CDR3 is CPAGDEQFF. The CDR3 DNA reads as TGTCCCGCAGGCGATGAGCAGTTCTTC.

This clone has a count of ten or more. A read error may be the cause here, since a much bigger clone is one base away. Other DNA sequences in the same sample also yield this CDR3. The chain employs TRBV12-3 or TRBV12-4 and TRBJ2-6; D could derive from TRBD1 or TRBD2 (7 bases each). The CDR3 consists of 17 residues. DNA for the CDR3: TGTGCCAGCAGGGGGGGGGCAGGGGGGACTGGGGCCAGCGTCCTGACTTTC. Encoded protein: CASRGGAGGTGASVLTF.

Within the sample, this clone is medium-sized. V usage is TRBV10-2 and J usage is TRBJ2-6; D gene uncertain. Trimming removed 4 bases at V and 0 bases at J, with 10 bases between. Germline CDR1 is WSHSY and CDR2 is SAAADI. The CDR3 has 16 residues. CDR3 sequence: CASSGSYSSGANVLTF. The CDR3 DNA is TGCGCCAGCAGTGGCAGCTACAGCTCTGGGGCCAACGTCCTGACTTTC.

Relative to its sample, this clone is medium-sized. The V and J genes are TRBV28 and TRBJ1-2, with 9 bases matching TRBD1. CDR3 length: 16 amino acids. J was trimmed by 8 bases and V by 2 bases; bases with no gene match: 12. Germline-derived CDR1 and CDR2 are MDHEN and SYDVKM. CDR3 sequence: CASSLGGTQGAQGYTF. CDR3 DNA: TGTGCCAGCAGTTTAGGGGGCACACAGGGGGCGCAAGGCTACACCTTC.